This T cell receptor (beta chain) was sequenced in a study of shared clonotypes between healthy human individuals. The V gene's germline CDR1 is KGHSH and CDR2 LQKENI. The CDR3 length is 16 residues. V was trimmed by 0 bases and J by 2 bases, leaving 10 bases between them. Researchers ran the assay at a deep level. Evenly divided among several immunoSEQ plates was the genomic DNA of each subset. Each PCR replicate from the sorted subsets contained about 200 ng DNA, which is about 30,000 T cell genomes. The method was immunoSEQ multiplex PCR; TCRdb's version includes in-frame clones alone and lacks a portion of them. The sample holds more than 150,000 clones, approximately 95% seen once. Healthy and HIV-negative, the adult donors had no recent acute infections or vaccinations.

The material sequenced was naive CD4+ T cells sorted from blood. The subset: CD45RA+ positively selected. The sequence was obtained from a woman under 40 in good health. The gene calls are TRBV18 and TRBJ2-2, with D uncertain. The CDR3 here is CASSPPGRANTGELFF. DNA for the CDR3: TGTGCCAGCTCACCACCAGGTAGAGCAAACACCGGGGAGCTGTTTTTT.